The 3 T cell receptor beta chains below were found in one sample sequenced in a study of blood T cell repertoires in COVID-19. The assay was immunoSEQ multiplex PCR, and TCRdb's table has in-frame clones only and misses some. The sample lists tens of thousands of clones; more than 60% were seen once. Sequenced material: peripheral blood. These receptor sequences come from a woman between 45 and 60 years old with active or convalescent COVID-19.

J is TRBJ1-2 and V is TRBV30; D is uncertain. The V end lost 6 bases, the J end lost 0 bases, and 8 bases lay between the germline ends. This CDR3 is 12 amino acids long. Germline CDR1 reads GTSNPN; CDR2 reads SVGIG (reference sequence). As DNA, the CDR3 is TGTGCCTGCTTATTCCCTAACTATGGCTACACCTTC. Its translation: CACLFPNYGYTF.

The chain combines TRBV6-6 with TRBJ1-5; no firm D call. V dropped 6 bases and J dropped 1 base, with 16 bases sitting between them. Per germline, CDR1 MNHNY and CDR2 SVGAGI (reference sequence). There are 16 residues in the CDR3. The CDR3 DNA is TGTGCCAGCAGACGATCGAGGCAAGCCAGCAATCAGCCCCAGCATTTT. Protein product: CASRRSRQASNQPQHF.

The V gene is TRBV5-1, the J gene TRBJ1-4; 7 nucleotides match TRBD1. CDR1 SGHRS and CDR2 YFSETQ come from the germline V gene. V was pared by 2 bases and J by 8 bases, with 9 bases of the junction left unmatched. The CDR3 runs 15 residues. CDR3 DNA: TGCGCCAGCAGCTTTAGACAGGGCGGCGACGAAAAACTGTTTTTT. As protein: CASSFRQGGDEKLFF. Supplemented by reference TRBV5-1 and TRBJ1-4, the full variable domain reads KAGVTQTPRYLIKTRGQQVTLSCSPISGHRSVSWYQQTPGQGLQFLFEYFSETQRNKGNFPGRFSGRQFSNSRSEMNVSTLELGDSALYLCASSFRQGGDEKLFFGSGTQLSVL.